This TCR beta chain originates from a study of blood T cell repertoires in COVID-19. Study information: Nucleic acid was either cDNA or gDNA, and it came from T cells, B-cell-depleted T cells, or PBMCs.

TCRdb keeps only in-frame clones here, not all; method: immunoSEQ multiplex PCR. The sample records around 300,000 clones, about 86% being singletons. With 1 base removed from V and 1 base from J, the gap between germline ends came to 7 bases. CDR1 SEHNR and CDR2 FQNEAQ come from the germline V gene (reference sequence). The CDR3 contains 14 residues. The sequence derives from a man aged 30 to 39 with active or convalescent COVID-19. The chain carries TRBV7-9 and TRBJ1-1; the D is unclear. The specimen sequenced was peripheral blood. CDR3 amino acids: CASSLVTANTEAFF. The CDR3 DNA is TGTGCCAGCAGCTTAGTAACAGCGAACACTGAAGCTTTCTTT.